The clone carrying this T cell receptor beta chain was picked up a small number of times. Its target is unknown. Every bit of the isolated RNA underwent reverse transcription, so sequencing read expressed TCRB transcripts. The protocol was immunoSEQ multiplex PCR, while the TCRdb copy is restricted to in-frame clones and leaves out a portion. The profile covers approximately 140,000 clones, with approximately 9% appearing a single time and about 0.7% taken by the ten largest. The ends were cut back, 6 bases at V and 4 bases at J, with 12 bases in the middle. In germline, CDR1 is MNHNS, CDR2 SASEGT. This CDR3 region has 13 residues. These data belong to a study of beta chain features in type 1 diabetes. Findings and limits, study-wide: Shortening of TCRB CDR3s, moderate but significant, appeared in all four CD4+ subsets of Type 1 diabetes patients. VDJ junctions sequenced from type 1 diabetes patients showed fewer insertions and more deletions. Still unanswered here is whether HLA type influences TCRB rearrangement.

Only one heparinised blood draw was taken per donor, and its volume averaged around 100 mL. The sequencing sample was made of central memory CD4+ T cells from blood. This receptor was identified in a man aged 25 to 40 with type 1 diabetes. This chain connects TRBV6-1 to TRBJ1-1; no firm D call. The CDR3 nucleotides read TGTGCCAGCAGATCTGAGTACGGCACTGAAGCTTTCTTT. Protein product: CASRSEYGTEAFF.